The sequence of this T cell receptor (beta chain) was determined in a study of shared clonotypes between healthy human individuals. TCRdb's copy holds only in-frame clones and misses some; the assay was immunoSEQ multiplex PCR. The sample contains millions of clones, approximately 95% of which appear only once. This CDR3 is built from 11 residues. The germline V and J ends were trimmed by 5 bases and 7 bases, with 9 bases remaining between them. From germline, CDR1 is DFQATT and CDR2 SNEGSKA (reference sequence). This clonotype was sampled from a man younger than 30 in good health. Some clones in this sample may be carry-over from other donors' samples. Sequenced sample: naive CD4+ T cells from PBMCs. Subset defined: CD45RA+ positively selected. The rearrangement uses TRBV20-1 and TRBJ1-3, with D possibly matching TRBD1 (6 bases). CDR3 nucleotide sequence: TGCAGTGCTCACAGGGAGAACACCATATATTTT. Protein product: CSAHRENTIYF.